Sequencing of this TCR beta chain was carried out in a study of beta chain features in type 1 diabetes. As concerns this clone: Its matching antigen is unknown.

Study findings and constraints: Any role of HLA type in TCRB rearrangement remained unresolved here.

V was clipped by 3 bases and J by 2 bases, with 4 bases between them. CDR3 length: 12 residues. The germline V gene encodes CDR1 SGHRS and CDR2 YFSETQ. cDNA synthesis used the whole RNA isolate, giving expressed TCRB sequences. The table came from immunoSEQ multiplex PCR; TCRdb's copy has only in-frame clones and leaves some out. The sample records 140,000 to 150,000 clones, 48% being singletons. This chain uses TRBV5-1 with TRBJ2-3, with no clear D. The TCR sequence derives from a man younger than 35 in good health. Sequences were obtained from Tregs from blood. CDR3: CASSYFTDTQYF. The DNA for the CDR3 is TGCGCCAGCAGCTACTTCACAGATACGCAGTATTTT.